This TCR beta chain comes out of a study of neurological immune-mediated disorders. MiXCR, applied by TCRdb to the 5' RACE reads, yields one record per CDR3 protein. The sample comprises 28,000 or so distinct CDR3 sequences, approximately 12% of which are singletons, and 7.8% rests with the top ten. Germline V gene lookup returns CDR1 SGHRS and CDR2 YFSETQ. The CDR3 contains 15 residues. Trimming removed 5 bases at V and 4 bases at J, with 18 bases between. At least ten counts were recorded for this clonotype. The sequenced sample consisted of PBMCs. The receptor comes from a man aged 55 to 70 in good health. J is TRBJ2-5 and V is TRBV5-1; a weak D match, TRBD2 (5 bases). The CDR3 DNA reads as TGCGCCAGCAGTGGCCGGCCACTAGGAGGAGAGACCCAGTACTTC. This encodes CASSGRPLGGETQYF. Together with reference TRBV5-1 and TRBJ2-5, the CDR3 gives the full variable domain: KAGVTQTPRYLIKTRGQQVTLSCSPISGHRSVSWYQQTPGQGLQFLFEYFSETQRNKGNFPGRFSGRQFSNSRSEMNVSTLELGDSALYLCASSGRPLGGETQYFGPGTRLLVL.